These 8 T cell receptor beta chains originate from one sample sequenced in a study of OX40 agonist ivuxolimab in advanced cancers. Clones were sequenced by immunoSEQ multiplex PCR, and TCRdb holds only the in-frame ones, with some missing. Of 43,000 or so clones in the sample, approximately 90% were seen once. Material: CD4+ or CD8+ T cells sorted from blood, obtained in a trial of the OX40 agonist ivuxolimab. These TCRs come from an adult with an advanced solid tumor such as melanoma, head and neck, liver or kidney cancer.

The chain links TRBV6-6 to TRBJ1-3; D is ambiguous. The CDR3 is 15 residues long. Deletions cut 6 bases from V and 0 bases from J, with 12 bases between. Germline V gene sequence: CDR1 MNHNY, CDR2 SVGAGI (reference sequence). CDR3 sequence reads: CASSPAGTSGNTIYF. The CDR3 region has the DNA TGTGCCAGCAGCCCTGCAGGTACCTCTGGAAACACCATATATTTT.

The rearrangement uses TRBV5-1 and TRBJ1-2, with 12 bases matching TRBD1. Germline loops: CDR1 SGHRS, CDR2 YFSETQ. Trimming took 8 bases from V and 0 from J; bases not matched to a gene: 8. There are 16 residues in the CDR3. CDR3 sequence: CASTPGTGGPNYGYTF. CDR3 coding DNA: TGCGCCAGTACTCCCGGGACAGGGGGCCCTAACTATGGCTACACCTTC.

In its sample, this clone was seen once. This chain connects TRBV7-2 to TRBJ2-7; TRBD2 matches at 11 bases. The V gene end was trimmed by 1 base and the J gene end by 6 bases; junction bases not matched to a gene: 2. Germline CDR1 SGHTA, CDR2 FQGNSA. This CDR3 comprises 14 residues. This CDR3 is CASSLVLAGGEQYF. The CDR3 region has the DNA TGTGCCAGCAGCTTAGTGCTAGCGGGAGGCGAGCAGTACTTC. Filled out from reference TRBV7-2 and TRBJ2-7, the complete variable domain reads GAGVSQSPSNKVTEKGKDVELRCDPISGHTALYWYRQSLGQGLEFLIYFQGNSAPDKSGLPSDRFSAERTGGSVSTLTIQRTQQEDSAVYLCASSLVLAGGEQYFGPGTRLTVT.

The J gene is TRBJ2-3, the V gene TRBV7-3; TRBD2 matches 8 bases. CDR1 and CDR2 from the germline V gene are SGHTA and FQGTGA. With 1 base clipped from V and 2 bases from J, the junction kept 8 bases outside the gene matches. The CDR3 covers 17 residues. The CDR3 sequence: CASSLNGLAGNTDTQYF. The CDR3 DNA sequence: TGTGCCAGCAGCTTAAACGGCCTAGCGGGCAACACAGATACGCAGTATTTT.

This clone has a single count. A much bigger clone sits one base away, suggesting this may be a read error. The chain recombines TRBV6-4 with TRBJ2-1; 14 bases fit TRBD2. The CDR3 sequence is 15 residues long. Trimming took 4 bases from V and 6 from J; bases not matched to a gene: 2. Germline loops: CDR1 MRHNA, CDR2 SNTAGT. CDR3 sequence: CASSGGTSGSNEQFF. CDR3 coding DNA: TGTGCCAGCAGTGGCGGGACTAGCGGGAGCAATGAGCAGTTCTTC.

The V gene is TRBV15, the J gene TRBJ2-7, with TRBD1 matching 8 bases. Trimming took 4 bases from V and 3 from J; bases not matched to a gene: 5. Per germline, CDR1 LNHNV and CDR2 YYDKDF (reference sequence). The CDR3 contains 14 residues. This CDR3 is CATSIGQGNYEQYF. DNA for the CDR3: TGTGCCACCAGCATCGGACAGGGAAACTACGAGCAGTACTTC.

This rearrangement joins TRBV6-5 to TRBJ1-5; TRBD1 matches 9 bases. CDR1 and CDR2 (germline): MNHEY, SVGAGI. The V segment lost 6 bases and the J segment 1 base; nucleotides outside the gene matches: 4. The length of the CDR3 is 15 residues. CDR3 amino acids: CASSLDRGSNQPQHF. The DNA of the CDR3 is TGTGCCAGCAGCCTCGACAGGGGGAGCAATCAGCCCCAGCATTTT.

This clone was counted between two and nine times. The chain couples TRBV6-6 to TRBJ2-1; 9 nucleotides match TRBD1. The V gene end was trimmed by 2 bases and the J gene end by 7 bases; junction bases not matched to a gene: 6. The germline V gene has CDR1 MNHNY and CDR2 SVGAGI (reference sequence). The CDR3 totals 15 residues. This chain's CDR3 is CASSYRTGVMNEQFF. The DNA of the CDR3 is TGTGCCAGCAGTTACAGGACAGGGGTTATGAATGAGCAGTTCTTC.